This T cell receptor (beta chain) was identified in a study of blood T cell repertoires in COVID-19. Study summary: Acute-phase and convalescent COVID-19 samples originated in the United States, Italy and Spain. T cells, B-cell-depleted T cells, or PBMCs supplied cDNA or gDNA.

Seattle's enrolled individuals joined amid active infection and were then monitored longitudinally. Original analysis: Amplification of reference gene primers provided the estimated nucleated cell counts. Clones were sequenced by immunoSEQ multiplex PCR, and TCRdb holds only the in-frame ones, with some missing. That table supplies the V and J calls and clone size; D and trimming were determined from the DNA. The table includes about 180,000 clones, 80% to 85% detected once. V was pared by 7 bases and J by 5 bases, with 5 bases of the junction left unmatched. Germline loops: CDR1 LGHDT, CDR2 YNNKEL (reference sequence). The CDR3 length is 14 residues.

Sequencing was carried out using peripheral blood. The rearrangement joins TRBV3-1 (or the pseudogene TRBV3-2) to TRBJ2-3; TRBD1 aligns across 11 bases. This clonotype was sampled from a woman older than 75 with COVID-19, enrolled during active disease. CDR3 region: CASIPGQGGDTQYF. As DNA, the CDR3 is TGTGCCAGCATCCCGGGACAGGGGGGAGATACGCAGTATTTT.